Listed here are 17 T cell receptor beta chains from one sample, sequenced in a study of radiotherapy plus CTLA-4 blockade in lung cancer (dated by TCRdb to between 2018 and 2020). Libraries were made using the immunoSEQ multiplex PCR assay. As stored in TCRdb, this immuneACCESS dataset retains in-frame rearrangements with V and J assigned. A fraction of the clones does not appear; measured against another copy, unresolved V genes explain less than half of the discrepancy, and the remainder lacks a known reason. In all, the sample holds roughly 59,000 clones, and about 70% of those were seen once. The ten largest clones take up about 8.3% of the sample. The material was peripheral blood, obtained from a patient treated with radiotherapy plus ipilimumab. The source of these receptors is a human donor with non-small cell lung cancer whose response to radiotherapy plus ipilimumab could not be evaluated.

This clone showed up just once. The genes are TRBV13 and TRBJ2-3; 11 bases are shared with TRBD2. The CDR3 runs to 20 residues. V was clipped by 1 base and J by 0 bases; unmatched bases: 12. The germline CDR1 and CDR2 sequences are PRHDT and FYEKMQ (reference sequence). The CDR3 loop reads CASSLVDWRLAGSSTDTQYF. DNA for the CDR3: TGTGCCAGCAGCTTAGTGGATTGGAGACTAGCGGGAAGTAGCACAGATACGCAGTATTTT.

The chain links TRBV11-3 to TRBJ2-7, with D unclear. Per the germline V gene, CDR1 is SGHNT and CDR2 is YENEEA. The CDR3 sequence is 14 residues long. V lost 3 bases and J lost 2, with 11 bases in between. As DNA, the CDR3 is TGTGCCAGCAGCTTTACGGGTCAGACCTACGAGCAGTACTTC. As protein: CASSFTGQTYEQYF. Full variable domain (outside the CDR3, taken from reference TRBV11-3 and TRBJ2-7): EAGVVQSPRYKIIEKKQPVAFWCNPISGHNTLYWYLQNLGQGPELLIRYENEEAVDDSQLPKDRFSAERLKGVDSTLKIQPAELGDSAVYLCASSFTGQTYEQYFGPGTRLTVT.

The genes are TRBV11-3 and TRBJ2-3; no clear D gene. Germline V gene lookup returns CDR1 SGHNT and CDR2 YENEEA. The length of the CDR3 is 12 residues. The V and J ends lost 4 bases and 4 bases respectively, with 6 bases between them. This CDR3 reads CASSSGADTQYF. The CDR3, as DNA: TGTGCCAGCAGCTCCGGAGCAGATACGCAGTATTTT. Based on the CDR3 plus reference TRBV11-3 and TRBJ2-3, the full variable domain is EAGVVQSPRYKIIEKKQPVAFWCNPISGHNTLYWYLQNLGQGPELLIRYENEEAVDDSQLPKDRFSAERLKGVDSTLKIQPAELGDSAVYLCASSSGADTQYFGPGTRLTVL.

This chain uses TRBV4-1 with TRBJ2-1; weak D call: TRBD2 (5 bases). The CDR3 length is 15 residues. Germline V CDR1 and CDR2: MGHRA, YSYEKL. V shed 5 bases and J shed 10 bases, with 21 bases lying between them. This CDR3 is CASSVAGLILAEQFF. The CDR3 DNA sequence: TGCGCCAGCAGCGTGGCGGGTCTTATTTTAGCGGAGCAGTTCTTC.

The genes are TRBV6-5 and TRBJ2-7; a possible D gene is TRBD1 (5 bases). This CDR3 has 14 residues. Trimming took off 0 bases at V and 2 bases at J, with 8 bases between the two ends. Germline V gives CDR1 MNHEY, CDR2 SVGAGI. CDR3 amino acids: CASSYSARAYEQYF. The CDR3 coding sequence is TGTGCCAGCAGTTACTCGGCCAGGGCCTACGAGCAGTACTTC.

Regarding this clone: A much larger clone lies one base from this, so it may be a read error. V is TRBV7-2 and J is TRBJ2-5; 10 bases fit TRBD1. The DNA end is a closer match to TRBJ2-7, so the J assignment may be wrong. In germline, CDR1 is SGHTA, CDR2 FQGNSA. CDR3 size: 15 residues. In DNA, the CDR3 is TGTGCCAGCAGCCCTTACCGGGACAGGGGTGGCGAGCAGTACTTC. It is translated as CASSPYRDRGGEQYF.

The chain joins TRBV7-9 to TRBJ2-1; 11 nucleotides align to TRBD1. Trimming at V came to 3 bases and at J to 6 bases, leaving 13 bases not matched to a gene. The CDR3 extends over 18 amino acids. Germline CDR1 reads SEHNR; CDR2 reads FQNEAQ (reference sequence). CDR3 in amino acids: CASSLTLGGQGAFNEQFF. The CDR3 nucleotides are TGTGCCAGCAGCTTGACTTTGGGAGGACAGGGGGCGTTCAATGAGCAGTTCTTC.

The chain employs TRBV30 and TRBJ2-5; D gene uncertain. CDR3 length: 15 residues. Per the germline V gene, CDR1 is GTSNPN and CDR2 is SVGIG (reference sequence). The V end lost 4 bases, the J end lost 1 base, and 16 bases lay between the germline ends. The CDR3: CAWTSGLGTQETQYF. The CDR3 DNA is TGTGCCTGGACCTCCGGGTTAGGAACCCAAGAGACCCAGTACTTC.

V is TRBV27 and J is TRBJ2-4; 8 nucleotides agree with TRBD2. This CDR3 has 15 amino acids. V was clipped by 3 bases and J by 4 bases; unmatched bases: 5. Per the germline V gene, CDR1 is MNHEY and CDR2 is SMNVEV (reference sequence). This CDR3 reads CASSFQRGPKNIQYF. Here the CDR3 DNA reads TGTGCCAGCAGTTTTCAGCGGGGGCCAAAAAACATTCAGTACTTC.

J is TRBJ2-3 and V is TRBV6-6; D is unresolved. There are 15 residues in the CDR3. Trimming left V 0 bases short and J 5 bases short, with 12 bases between. CDR1 MNHNY and CDR2 SVGAGI come from the germline V gene (reference sequence). CDR3 coding DNA: TGTGCCAGCAGTTACTCCCCCCACGCGGAAGATACGCAGTATTTT. Translated, it gives CASSYSPHAEDTQYF.

The rearrangement links TRBV27 to TRBJ2-1; 10 nucleotides agree with TRBD2. The germline V gene encodes CDR1 MNHEY and CDR2 SMNVEV (reference sequence). The CDR3 is made up of 15 amino acids. Unmatched junction bases numbered 5, after V lost 6 bases and J lost 3 bases. CDR3 in DNA: TGTGCCAGCAGGTCCGGGACTAGCGTCTACAATGAGCAGTTCTTC. Translation: CASRSGTSVYNEQFF.

The rearrangement joins TRBV10-3 to TRBJ2-2, with 9 bases aligning to TRBD1. Germline values: CDR1 ENHRY, CDR2 SYGVKD. V was clipped by 11 bases and J by 6 bases; unmatched bases: 7. The CDR3 totals 13 residues. As DNA, the CDR3 is TGTGCCGTCCGGGACAGGGAACCCGGGGAGCTGTTTTTT. Translated, it gives CAVRDREPGELFF.

This rearrangement joins TRBV28 to TRBJ2-7, with 10 nucleotides matching TRBD1. Germline-derived CDR1 and CDR2 are MDHEN and SYDVKM. The CDR3 totals 17 residues. Trimming cost V 5 bases and J 1 base; bases outside gene matches: 11. CDR3 bases: TGTGCCAGCAGTCCATGGGGACAGGGGCAACCTTCCTACGAGCAGTACTTC. It codes for CASSPWGQGQPSYEQYF.

V and J are TRBV6-1 and TRBJ2-5, with TRBD1 identical over 9 bases. With 5 bases clipped from V and 1 base from J, the junction kept 2 bases outside the gene matches. The CDR3 runs to 14 residues. Germline V gives CDR1 MNHNS, CDR2 SASEGT. The CDR3 sequence: CASSTGGSQETQYF. The CDR3 nucleotides read TGTGCCAGCAGTACAGGGGGCTCCCAAGAGACCCAGTACTTC.

The CDR3 loop is CASSSQESRNEQYF. The CDR3 DNA reads TGTGCCAGCTCCTCACAGGAAAGTCGAAACGAGCAGTACTTC. V gene TRBV18 combines with J gene TRBJ2-7, with D perhaps TRBD1 (5 bases). The CDR3 loop spans 14 amino acids. CDR1 is KGHSH and CDR2 is LQKENI in the germline V gene. Trimming shortened V by 6 bases and J by 5 bases, and 17 bases separated the two germline ends.

The V and J genes are TRBV5-8 and TRBJ2-2; maybe TRBD2 (6 bases). CDR3 length equals 15 residues. From germline, CDR1 is SGHTS and CDR2 YDEGEE. V shed 2 bases and J shed 5 bases, with 13 bases lying between them. The CDR3 nucleotides read TGTGCCAGCAGCTTCCGGGAAGGGAGGACCGGGGAGCTGTTTTTT. Its translation is CASSFREGRTGELFF.

The gene calls are TRBV2 and TRBJ1-5; no clear D gene. The CDR3 spans 13 residues. V gave up 2 bases and J gave up 5 bases, with 7 bases separating them. The V gene's germline CDR1 is SNHLY and CDR2 FYNNEI. The CDR3 nucleotides are TGTGCCAGCAGTGAATCGGGTTATCAGCCCCAGCATTTT. It yields the protein CASSESGYQPQHF.